The rows below give T cell receptor beta chains drawn from one sample of a study of neurological immune-mediated disorders. Via MiXCR, TCRdb re-called the 5' RACE reads, giving one row per CDR3 protein. The repertoire includes tens of thousands of distinct CDR3 sequences, about 13% of them detected once, and around 2.3% sits in the top ten. The source material was PBMCs. Receptors were obtained from a woman aged 40 to 49 in good health. Each CDR3 is given with its conserved first and last residue. D genes are given only for firm matches. Some rows have no size entry. The others give once, few or many, or a class for an expanded clone.

CDR3nt: TGTGCCAGCAGTGAACGGGACAGACCACAAGAGACCCAGTACTTC; CDR3aa: CASSERDRPQETQYF; j_gene: TRBJ2-5; v_gene: TRBV6-1; d_gene: TRBD1; abundance: many
CDR3nt: TGCGCCAGCAGCTCCGACAGGGAACAAGAGACCCAGTACTTC; CDR3aa: CASSSDREQETQYF; j_gene: TRBJ2-5; v_gene: TRBV5-1; d_gene: TRBD1; abundance: many
CDR3nt: TGCAGTGCTAGGGACAGCGGCTCCGGGGGTCAGCCCCAGCATTTT; CDR3aa: CSARDSGSGGQPQHF; j_gene: TRBJ1-5; v_gene: TRBV20-1; d_gene: .; abundance: many
CDR3nt: TGTGCCACCAGCCGCGGACGGTTAGGGGCCAACGTCCTGACTTTC; CDR3aa: CATSRGRLGANVLTF; j_gene: TRBJ2-6; v_gene: TRBV15; d_gene: .; abundance: .
CDR3nt: TGTGCCAGCATGGCGGAAGGGGGCTACACCTTC; CDR3aa: CASMAEGGYTF; j_gene: TRBJ1-2; v_gene: TRBV6-1; d_gene: .; abundance: many
CDR3nt: TGTGCCAGCAGCTTAGAACAGGGGGCAAGAGGCAATCAGCCCCAGCATTTT; CDR3aa: CASSLEQGARGNQPQHF; j_gene: TRBJ1-5; v_gene: TRBV7-2; d_gene: TRBD1; abundance: many
CDR3nt: TGTGCCAGCAGCACCACCGGTCGGGGGCGCTCTGGGGCCAACGTCCTGACTTTC; CDR3aa: CASSTTGRGRSGANVLTF; j_gene: TRBJ2-6; v_gene: TRBV6-2/TRBV6-3; d_gene: .; abundance: many
CDR3nt: TGCGCCAGCAGCCAAGATAAAGACGGCCTCACCGGGGAGCGGTCTTTT; CDR3aa: CASSQDKDGLTGERSF; j_gene: TRBJ2-2; v_gene: TRBV4-3; d_gene: .; abundance: .
CDR3nt: TGTGCCAGCAGCTGGCCCGGACAGGCTTATGGCTACACCTTC; CDR3aa: CASSWPGQAYGYTF; j_gene: TRBJ1-2; v_gene: TRBV7-9; d_gene: TRBD1; abundance: .
CDR3nt: TGCAGTGCTCGGGGGGGTTACGAGACCCATTACTTC; CDR3aa: CSARGGYETHYF; j_gene: TRBJ2-5; v_gene: TRBV20-1; d_gene: TRBD2; abundance: .
CDR3nt: TGCGCCAGCAGCTTGGCGGCGGCTGGACAGGGCAGCTATGGCTACACCTTC; CDR3aa: CASSLAAAGQGSYGYTF; j_gene: TRBJ1-2; v_gene: TRBV5-1; d_gene: TRBD1; abundance: many
CDR3nt: TGCAGTGCTAGGGTCAGGGGGCTGTACGAGCAGTACTTC; CDR3aa: CSARVRGLYEQYF; j_gene: TRBJ2-7; v_gene: TRBV20-1; d_gene: TRBD1; abundance: many
CDR3nt: TGTGCCACCAGCAATTTAAGGGTGAACACTGAAGCTTTCTTT; CDR3aa: CATSNLRVNTEAFF; j_gene: TRBJ1-1; v_gene: TRBV15; d_gene: .; abundance: many
CDR3nt: TGTGCCAGCAGCTTGGCTCTGGGTTGGTTCACTGAAGCTTTCTTT; CDR3aa: CASSLALGWFTEAFF; j_gene: TRBJ1-1; v_gene: TRBV5-6; d_gene: .; abundance: medium-sized
CDR3nt: TGTGCCAGCAGATCAGGACCGAACACCGGGGAGCTGTTTTTT; CDR3aa: CASRSGPNTGELFF; j_gene: TRBJ2-2; v_gene: TRBV7-2; d_gene: .; abundance: many
CDR3nt: TGTGCCAGCAGCGCGGGACAGGGGGCCACTGAAGCTTTCTTT; CDR3aa: CASSAGQGATEAFF; j_gene: TRBJ1-1; v_gene: TRBV4-2; d_gene: TRBD1; abundance: many
CDR3nt: TGCGCCAGCAGCCTGGGACAGGGGGCCGGCGGGGAGCTGTTTTTT; CDR3aa: CASSLGQGAGGELFF; j_gene: TRBJ2-2; v_gene: TRBV5-1; d_gene: TRBD1; abundance: many
CDR3nt: TGTGCCAGCAGCTATACTACTGAAGCTTTCTTT; CDR3aa: CASSYTTEAFF; j_gene: TRBJ1-1; v_gene: TRBV11-1; d_gene: .; abundance: .
CDR3nt: TGTGCCATCAGTGTTGAGGGGTCAAAAGATACGCAGTATTTT; CDR3aa: CAISVEGSKDTQYF; j_gene: TRBJ2-3; v_gene: TRBV10-3; d_gene: .; abundance: many
CDR3nt: TGCAGTGCTAGGAGGGTGAGCTCCTACAATGAGCAGTTCTTC; CDR3aa: CSARRVSSYNEQFF; j_gene: TRBJ2-1; v_gene: TRBV20-1; d_gene: .; abundance: many
CDR3nt: TGTGCCATCAAGGGCGGCAGGGATGGGGAGACCCAGTACTTC; CDR3aa: CAIKGGRDGETQYF; j_gene: TRBJ2-5; v_gene: TRBV10-3; d_gene: .; abundance: .
CDR3nt: TGTGCCAGCAGTTATACAGCCTACGAGCAGTACTTC; CDR3aa: CASSYTAYEQYF; j_gene: TRBJ2-7; v_gene: TRBV6-2/TRBV6-3; d_gene: .; abundance: many
CDR3nt: TGTGCCAGCAGCTCCGGACTAGTGAGGACCGGGGAGCTGTTTTTT; CDR3aa: CASSSGLVRTGELFF; j_gene: TRBJ2-2; v_gene: TRBV7-2; d_gene: TRBD2; abundance: many
CDR3nt: TGCAGTGCTGCGCGGGGTAGCTCCTACAATGAGCAGTTCTTC; CDR3aa: CSAARGSSYNEQFF; j_gene: TRBJ2-1; v_gene: TRBV20-1; d_gene: .; abundance: many
CDR3nt: TGCAGTGCTAGAGTACTCCGCGCTAGCGGGGGCTACGAGCAGTACTTC; CDR3aa: CSARVLRASGGYEQYF; j_gene: TRBJ2-7; v_gene: TRBV20-1; d_gene: TRBD2; abundance: many
CDR3nt: TGTGCCAGCAGTGTACACGGACGGTATGAGCAGTTCTTC; CDR3aa: CASSVHGRYEQFF; j_gene: TRBJ2-1; v_gene: TRBV12-3/TRBV12-4; d_gene: .; abundance: many
CDR3nt: TGTGCCAGCTCACCATATCGCCCGGACAGGGGGTACTCTGGAAACACCATATATTTT; CDR3aa: CASSPYRPDRGYSGNTIYF; j_gene: TRBJ1-3; v_gene: TRBV18; d_gene: TRBD1; abundance: many
CDR3nt: TGTGCCAGCAGCCCCGGGACAGGGGCTGATACGCAGTATTTT; CDR3aa: CASSPGTGADTQYF; j_gene: TRBJ2-3; v_gene: TRBV5-6; d_gene: TRBD1; abundance: many
CDR3nt: TGTGCCACCAGTGATTCATGGGGGCTTGAAGCTTTCTTT; CDR3aa: CATSDSWGLEAFF; j_gene: TRBJ1-1; v_gene: TRBV24-1; d_gene: .; abundance: .
CDR3nt: TGCGCCAGCAGCTTTACTAGCGGAGGAGGTGGAAGGCCAGATACGCAGTATTTT; CDR3aa: CASSFTSGGGGRPDTQYF; j_gene: TRBJ2-3; v_gene: TRBV5-1; d_gene: TRBD2; abundance: many
CDR3nt: TGCAGCGTTCGACAGGGTCAAGAGACCCAGTACTTC; CDR3aa: CSVRQGQETQYF; j_gene: TRBJ2-5; v_gene: TRBV29-1; d_gene: TRBD1; abundance: many
CDR3nt: TGCGCCAGCAGCTTGGCTGTGCGGGGGAGCACAGATACGCAGTATTTT; CDR3aa: CASSLAVRGSTDTQYF; j_gene: TRBJ2-3; v_gene: TRBV5-1; d_gene: TRBD2; abundance: many
CDR3nt: TGTGCCAGCAGTGCTCGGCCCTATGGCTACACCTTC; CDR3aa: CASSARPYGYTF; j_gene: TRBJ1-2; v_gene: TRBV2; d_gene: .; abundance: .
CDR3nt: TGCGCCAGCAGCTTCTCAGGGACTAGCGTCTACGAGCAGTACTTC; CDR3aa: CASSFSGTSVYEQYF; j_gene: TRBJ2-7; v_gene: TRBV5-1; d_gene: TRBD2; abundance: many
CDR3nt: TGTGCCAGCAGTTATGGGGACACTGAAGCTTTCTTT; CDR3aa: CASSYGDTEAFF; j_gene: TRBJ1-1; v_gene: TRBV6-2/TRBV6-3; d_gene: .; abundance: many
CDR3nt: TGTGCCAGCACCCCGGAGGGCCTCTACAATGAGCAGTTCTTC; CDR3aa: CASTPEGLYNEQFF; j_gene: TRBJ2-1; v_gene: TRBV7-2; d_gene: .; abundance: .
CDR3nt: TGTGCCAGCAGCTTCCGGACTAGCGCCCACGAGCAGTACTTC; CDR3aa: CASSFRTSAHEQYF; j_gene: TRBJ2-7; v_gene: TRBV7-8; d_gene: TRBD2; abundance: many
CDR3nt: TGTGCCAGCAGCCCCGGGACTAGTTCAACGCAGTATTTT; CDR3aa: CASSPGTSSTQYF; j_gene: TRBJ2-3; v_gene: TRBV7-2; d_gene: TRBD2; abundance: many
CDR3nt: TGTGCCAGCAGTTACTCGATACAGGGAAATGGCGTGCAGTACTTC; CDR3aa: CASSYSIQGNGVQYF; j_gene: TRBJ2-7; v_gene: TRBV6-5; d_gene: .; abundance: many
CDR3nt: TGCGCCAGCAGCCAATCGTCGGTTCTGAATAGCAATCAGCCCCAGCATTTT; CDR3aa: CASSQSSVLNSNQPQHF; j_gene: TRBJ1-5; v_gene: TRBV4-1; d_gene: .; abundance: many